This T cell receptor beta chain was profiled in a study of blood T cell repertoires in COVID-19. The wider study: COVID-19 samples collected from the United States, Italy and Spain covered acute and convalescent phases. PBMCs, B-cell-depleted T cells, or T cells were the source of the cDNA or gDNA that made up the material.

How the authors handled the data: Scientists estimated how many nucleated cells there were by amplifying reference gene primers. Sequencing was performed with immunoSEQ multiplex PCR; in TCRdb, only in-frame clones are kept and a portion is missing. V and J calls and clone size are given by that table; D and trimming were obtained from the DNA. The table lists more than 60,000 clones, approximately 82% of them singletons. This CDR3 comprises 12 residues. V shed 5 bases and J shed 11 bases, with 15 bases lying between them. Germline CDR1 SEHNR, CDR2 FQNEAQ (reference sequence). The V call is TRBV7-9, the J call TRBJ1-1, with D possibly being TRBD1 (5 bases). Sequenced material: peripheral blood. The source is a man in his sixties with acute or convalescent COVID-19. The CDR3 region is CASSPRGSTAFF. The CDR3 bases are TGTGCCAGCAGCCCTCGGGGGAGTACCGCTTTCTTT. The full variable domain, its missing parts supplied by reference TRBV7-9 and TRBJ1-1, is DTGVSQNPRHKITKRGQNVTFRCDPISEHNRLYWYRQTLGQGPEFLTYFQNEAQLEKSRLLSDRFSAERPKGSFSTLEIQRTEQGDSAMYLCASSPRGSTAFFGQGTRLTVV.